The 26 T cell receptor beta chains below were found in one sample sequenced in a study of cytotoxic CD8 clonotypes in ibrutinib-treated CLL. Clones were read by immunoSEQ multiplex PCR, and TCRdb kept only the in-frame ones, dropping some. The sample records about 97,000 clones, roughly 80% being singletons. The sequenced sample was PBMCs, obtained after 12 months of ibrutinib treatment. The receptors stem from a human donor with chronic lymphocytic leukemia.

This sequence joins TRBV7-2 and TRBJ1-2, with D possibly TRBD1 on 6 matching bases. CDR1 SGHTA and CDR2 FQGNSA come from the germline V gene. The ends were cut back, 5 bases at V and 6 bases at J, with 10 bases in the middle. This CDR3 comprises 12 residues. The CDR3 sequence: CASSPGADGYTF. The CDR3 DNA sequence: TGTGCCAGCAGCCCGGGGGCGGATGGCTACACCTTC.

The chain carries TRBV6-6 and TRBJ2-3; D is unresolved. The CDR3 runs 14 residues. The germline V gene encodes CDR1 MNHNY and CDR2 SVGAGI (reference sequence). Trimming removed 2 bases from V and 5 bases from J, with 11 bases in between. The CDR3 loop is CASSYDQFLDTQYF. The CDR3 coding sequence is TGTGCCAGCAGTTACGACCAATTTTTAGATACGCAGTATTTT.

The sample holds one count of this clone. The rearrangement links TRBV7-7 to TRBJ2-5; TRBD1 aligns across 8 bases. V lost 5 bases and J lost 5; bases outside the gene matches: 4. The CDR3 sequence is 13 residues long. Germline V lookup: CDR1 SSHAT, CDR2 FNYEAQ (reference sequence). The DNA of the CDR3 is TGTGCCAGCAGCCTGGACAGGGTTGAGACCCAGTACTTC. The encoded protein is CASSLDRVETQYF.

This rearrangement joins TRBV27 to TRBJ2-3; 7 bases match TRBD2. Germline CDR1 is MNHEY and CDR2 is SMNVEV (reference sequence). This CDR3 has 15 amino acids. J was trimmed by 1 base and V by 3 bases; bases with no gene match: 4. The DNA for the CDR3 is TGTGCCAGCAGTTTTCGTACTAGCGGCACAGATACGCAGTATTTT. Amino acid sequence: CASSFRTSGTDTQYF.

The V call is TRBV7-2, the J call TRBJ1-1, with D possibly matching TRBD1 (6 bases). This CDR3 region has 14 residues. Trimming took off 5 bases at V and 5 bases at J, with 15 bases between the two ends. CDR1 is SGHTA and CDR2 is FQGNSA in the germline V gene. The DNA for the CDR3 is TGTGCCAGCAGCAGGGGGGGATTGGGAACTGAAGCTTTCTTT. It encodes CASSRGGLGTEAFF. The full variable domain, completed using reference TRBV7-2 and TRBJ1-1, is GAGVSQSPSNKVTEKGKDVELRCDPISGHTALYWYRQSLGQGLEFLIYFQGNSAPDKSGLPSDRFSAERTGGSVSTLTIQRTQQEDSAVYLCASSRGGLGTEAFFGQGTRLTVV.

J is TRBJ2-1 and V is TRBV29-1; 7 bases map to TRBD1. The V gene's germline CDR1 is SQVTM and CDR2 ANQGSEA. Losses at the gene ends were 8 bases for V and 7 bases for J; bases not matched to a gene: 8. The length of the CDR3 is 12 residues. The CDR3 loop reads CSTYQGENEQFF. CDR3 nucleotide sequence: TGCAGCACCTACCAGGGGGAGAATGAGCAGTTCTTC.

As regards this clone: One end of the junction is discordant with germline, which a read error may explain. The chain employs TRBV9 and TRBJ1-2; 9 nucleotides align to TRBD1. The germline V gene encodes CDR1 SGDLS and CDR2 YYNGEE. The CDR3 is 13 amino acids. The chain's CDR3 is CASSSRDRASEAF. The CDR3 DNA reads TGTGCCAGCAGCTCCCGGGACAGGGCCTCCGAGGCCTTC.

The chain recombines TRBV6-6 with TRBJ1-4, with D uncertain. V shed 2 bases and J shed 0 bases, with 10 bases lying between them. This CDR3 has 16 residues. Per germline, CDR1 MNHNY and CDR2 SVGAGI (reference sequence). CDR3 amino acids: CASSYPDLPTNEKLFF. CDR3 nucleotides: TGTGCCAGCAGTTACCCGGATTTGCCAACTAATGAAAAACTGTTTTTT.

CDR3 region: CASSYGGTVGNGYTF. The CDR3 DNA reads as TGTGCCAGCAGTTATGGGGGGACAGTCGGAAATGGCTACACCTTC. V gene TRBV6-5 combines with J gene TRBJ1-2, with TRBD1 matching over 7 bases. Germline lookup yields CDR1 MNHEY and CDR2 SVGAGI. CDR3 length: 15 amino acids. The ends lost 3 bases at V and 6 bases at J; junction bases unmatched: 10.

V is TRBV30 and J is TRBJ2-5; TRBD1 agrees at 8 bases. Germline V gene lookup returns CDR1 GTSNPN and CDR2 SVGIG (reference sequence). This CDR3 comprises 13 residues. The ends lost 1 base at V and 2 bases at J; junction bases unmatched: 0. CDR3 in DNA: TGTGCCTGGAGTGGGACAGGGCAAGAGACCCAGTACTTC. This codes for CAWSGTGQETQYF.

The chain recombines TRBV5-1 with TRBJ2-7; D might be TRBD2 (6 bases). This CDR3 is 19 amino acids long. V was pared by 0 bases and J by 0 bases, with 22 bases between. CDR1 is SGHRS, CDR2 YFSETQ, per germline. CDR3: CASSLAGLALGISSYEQYF. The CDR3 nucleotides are TGCGCCAGCAGCTTGGCAGGCCTAGCGTTAGGGATTAGCTCCTACGAGCAGTACTTC.

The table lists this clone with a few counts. DNA for the CDR3: TGTGCCAGCAGTTTAAGAGTCACCTTAGACAGGTCGTCCTACGAGCAGTACTTC. This sequence encodes CASSLRVTLDRSSYEQYF. The chain carries TRBV27 and TRBJ2-7; D perhaps matches TRBD1 (6 bases). The V end was cut by 2 bases, the J end by 1 base, with 21 bases between. The CDR3 is 18 residues long. The germline gives CDR1 MNHEY, CDR2 SMNVEV (reference sequence).

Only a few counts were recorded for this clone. As DNA, the CDR3 is TGTGCCTGGGCCCGGGGGATACGCTGGGATGGCTACACCTTC. Encoded protein: CAWARGIRWDGYTF. V gene TRBV30 combines with J gene TRBJ1-2, with D tentatively TRBD1 (5 bases). The CDR3 has 14 residues. V was pared by 5 bases and J by 6 bases, with 19 bases between. Germline-derived CDR1 and CDR2 are GTSNPN and SVGIG (reference sequence).

In DNA, the CDR3 is TGTGCCAGCAGCTCCGACAGGGGGCGGTACGAGCAGTACTTC. This encodes CASSSDRGRYEQYF. The chain uses TRBV7-8 and TRBJ2-7; 10 bases line up with TRBD1. V lost 4 bases to trimming and J lost 4 bases; unmatched junction nucleotides: 4. Germline assignment: CDR1 SGHVS and CDR2 FQNEAQ. The CDR3 extends over 14 amino acids.

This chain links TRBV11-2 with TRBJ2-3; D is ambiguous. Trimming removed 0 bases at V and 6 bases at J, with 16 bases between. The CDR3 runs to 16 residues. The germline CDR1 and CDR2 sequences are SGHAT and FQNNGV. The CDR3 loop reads CASSLDLGLITDTQYF. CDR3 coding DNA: TGTGCCAGCAGCTTAGATTTAGGGCTGATCACGGATACGCAGTATTTT.

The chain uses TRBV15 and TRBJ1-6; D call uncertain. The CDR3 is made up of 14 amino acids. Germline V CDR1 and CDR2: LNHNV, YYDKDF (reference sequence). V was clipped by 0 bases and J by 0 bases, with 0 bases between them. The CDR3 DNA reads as TGTGCCACCAGCAGAGACTCCTATAATTCACCCCTCCACTTT. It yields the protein CATSRDSYNSPLHF.

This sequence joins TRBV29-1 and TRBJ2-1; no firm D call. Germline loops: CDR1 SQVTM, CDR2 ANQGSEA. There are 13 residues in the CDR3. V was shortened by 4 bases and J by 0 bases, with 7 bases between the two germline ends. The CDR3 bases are TGCAGCGTTGGAACGAGCTCCTACAATGAGCAGTTCTTC. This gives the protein CSVGTSSYNEQFF.

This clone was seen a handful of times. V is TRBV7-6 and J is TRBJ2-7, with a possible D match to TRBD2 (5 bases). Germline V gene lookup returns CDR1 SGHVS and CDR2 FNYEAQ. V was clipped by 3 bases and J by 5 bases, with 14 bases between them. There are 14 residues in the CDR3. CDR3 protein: CASSLDSFTNEQYF. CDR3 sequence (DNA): TGTGCCAGCAGCTTGGACTCCTTCACGAACGAGCAGTACTTC.

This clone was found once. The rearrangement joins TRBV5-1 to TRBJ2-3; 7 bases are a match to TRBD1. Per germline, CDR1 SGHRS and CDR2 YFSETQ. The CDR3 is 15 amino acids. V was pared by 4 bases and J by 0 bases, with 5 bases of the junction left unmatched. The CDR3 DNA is TGCGCCAGCAGCGCCGACAGGGATAGCACAGATACGCAGTATTTT. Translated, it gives CASSADRDSTDTQYF.

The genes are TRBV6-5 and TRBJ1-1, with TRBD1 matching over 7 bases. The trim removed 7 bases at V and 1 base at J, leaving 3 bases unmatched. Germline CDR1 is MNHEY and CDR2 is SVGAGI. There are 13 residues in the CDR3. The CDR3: CASTRQGNTEAFF. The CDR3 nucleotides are TGTGCCAGCACCCGACAGGGGAACACTGAAGCTTTCTTT.

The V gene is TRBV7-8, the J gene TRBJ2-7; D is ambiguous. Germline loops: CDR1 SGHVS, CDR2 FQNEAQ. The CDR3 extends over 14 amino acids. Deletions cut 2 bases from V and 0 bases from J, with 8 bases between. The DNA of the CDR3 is TGTGCCAGCAGCTTATCACCTCTCTCCTACGAGCAGTACTTC. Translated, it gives CASSLSPLSYEQYF.

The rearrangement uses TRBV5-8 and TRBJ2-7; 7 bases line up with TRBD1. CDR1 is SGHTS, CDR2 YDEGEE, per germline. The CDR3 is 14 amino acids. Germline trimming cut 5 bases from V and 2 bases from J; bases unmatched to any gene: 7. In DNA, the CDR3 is TGTGCCAGCAGTGGCCGACAGGGCACCTACGAGCAGTACTTC. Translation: CASSGRQGTYEQYF.

CDR3 in amino acids: CASRTTRGGEAFF. The CDR3 region has the DNA TGTGCCAGCAGAACGACCAGGGGTGGTGAAGCTTTCTTT. The chain couples TRBV28 to TRBJ1-1; tentatively, D is TRBD1 (6 bases). The ends were cut back, 6 bases at V and 7 bases at J, with 15 bases in the middle. CDR1 MDHEN and CDR2 SYDVKM come from the germline V gene. This CDR3 comprises 13 residues. Drawing the rest from reference TRBV28 and TRBJ1-1, the complete variable domain is DVKVTQSSRYLVKRTGEKVFLECVQDMDHENMFWYRQDPGLGLRLIYFSYDVKMKEKGDIPEGYSVSREKKERFSLILESASTNQTSMYLCASRTTRGGEAFFGQGTRLTVV.

CDR3 sequence (DNA): TGTGCCAGCAGTGACACGCGGGGGGATGAGCAGTTCTTC. Its protein is CASSDTRGDEQFF. The chain is built from TRBV2 and TRBJ2-1, with 8 bases matching TRBD2. The CDR3 is 13 amino acids. CDR1 and CDR2 from the germline V gene are SNHLY and FYNNEI. The junction had 3 bases not matched to a gene; V was cut back by 3 bases and J by 8 bases.

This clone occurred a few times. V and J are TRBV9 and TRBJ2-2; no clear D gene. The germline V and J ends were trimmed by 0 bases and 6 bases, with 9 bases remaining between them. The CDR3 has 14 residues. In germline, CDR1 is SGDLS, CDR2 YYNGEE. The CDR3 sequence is CASSVDRGAGELFF. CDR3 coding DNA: TGTGCCAGCAGCGTAGACCGTGGGGCCGGGGAGCTGTTTTTT. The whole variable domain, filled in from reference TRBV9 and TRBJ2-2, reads DSGVTQTPKHLITATGQRVTLRCSPRSGDLSVYWYQQSLDQGLQFLIQYYNGEERAKGNILERFSAQQFPDLHSELNLSSLELGDSALYFCASSVDRGAGELFFGEGSRLTVL.

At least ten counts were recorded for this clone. DNA of the CDR3: TGTGCCAGTAGTCCTGGACTAGCCTCCTACGAGCAGTACTTC. Translated: CASSPGLASYEQYF. The rearrangement joins TRBV19 to TRBJ2-7; 8 nucleotides match TRBD2. With V trimmed by 5 bases and J by 0 bases, 3 bases remained unmatched. Germline V gene data show CDR1 as LNHDA and CDR2 as SQIVND (reference sequence). This CDR3 is built from 14 residues.